This passage covers 14 T cell receptor beta chains from one sample sequenced in a study of shared clonotypes between healthy human individuals. TCRdb's table, derived via immunoSEQ multiplex PCR, lists solely in-frame clones and lacks some. The sample includes hundreds of thousands of clones, about 91% of them seen just once. The naive CD8 fraction comprised CD45RO-negative cells positively selected for CCR7 and excluded terminally differentiated effector memory CD45RA+ cells. Specimen: naive CD8+ T cells sorted from blood. Source of these receptors: a man aged 25-45 years in good health.

The table lists this clone with a few counts. J is TRBJ2-3 and V is TRBV29-1; 11 bases fit TRBD2. This CDR3 has 15 amino acids. V shed 4 bases and J 6 bases; nucleotides not matched to a gene: 9. Germline lookup yields CDR1 SQVTM and CDR2 ANQGSEA. The CDR3 is CSVAPTSGIGDTQYF. The CDR3 DNA sequence: TGCAGCGTTGCCCCGACTAGCGGGATTGGGGATACGCAGTATTTT.

V usage is TRBV11-2 and J usage is TRBJ2-1; the match to TRBD1 covers 10 bases. This CDR3 spans 17 amino acids. Trimming cost V 1 base and J 3 bases; bases outside gene matches: 6. The germline gives CDR1 SGHAT, CDR2 FQNNGV. This chain's CDR3 is CASSLAHWDRGYNEQFF. The CDR3 DNA is TGTGCCAGCAGCTTAGCGCACTGGGACAGGGGCTACAATGAGCAGTTCTTC.

V usage is TRBV7-9 and J usage is TRBJ2-1, with D possibly being TRBD1 (5 bases). CDR1 is SEHNR, CDR2 FQNEAQ, per germline (reference sequence). V was pared by 5 bases and J by 9 bases, with 14 bases between. This CDR3 comprises 13 residues. Here the CDR3 reads CASSTTGPVEQFF. The CDR3 nucleotides read TGTGCCAGCAGCACAACAGGTCCGGTTGAGCAGTTCTTC.

The J gene is TRBJ2-7, the V gene TRBV7-2, with no clear D. CDR1 is SGHTA and CDR2 is FQGNSA in the germline V gene. V was shortened by 5 bases and J by 3 bases, with 8 bases between the two germline ends. CDR3 size: 12 residues. The CDR3 DNA follows: TGTGCCAGCAGCGATAGTTACTACGAGCAGTACTTC. Translation gives CASSDSYYEQYF.

A single count supports this clone. The chain links TRBV15 to TRBJ1-3; unclear D gene. Deletions cut 3 bases from V and 2 bases from J, with 14 bases between. Germline CDR1 and CDR2: LNHNV and YYDKDF (reference sequence). The CDR3 extends over 16 amino acids. The CDR3 coding sequence is TGTGCCACCAGCAGCGGGGAGAATATCCCTGGAAACACCATATATTTT. Its translation is CATSSGENIPGNTIYF.

There are a few counts of this clone. The chain's CDR3 is CASSVVEGYDPETQYF. The CDR3 nucleotides are TGTGCCAGCAGCGTAGTCGAAGGGTACGATCCAGAGACCCAGTACTTC. The J gene is TRBJ2-5, the V gene TRBV9; no reliable D call. The CDR3 is made up of 16 amino acids. Deletions cut 0 bases from V and 4 bases from J, with 16 bases between. CDR1 SGDLS and CDR2 YYNGEE come from the germline V gene.

Remarks on this clone: The sample contains more than one DNA sequence encoding this CDR3. The rearrangement links TRBV7-9 to TRBJ2-7; 10 positions match TRBD1. With 9 bases clipped from V and 0 bases from J, the junction kept 5 bases outside the gene matches. Germline CDR1 is SEHNR and CDR2 is FQNEAQ (reference sequence). The CDR3 loop spans 14 amino acids. This CDR3 reads CASSRQGASYEQYF. CDR3 DNA: TGTGCCAGTTCCAGACAGGGGGCCTCCTACGAGCAGTACTTC.

The J gene is TRBJ2-1, the V gene TRBV19, with a tentative D call TRBD1 (5 bases). The germline V gene has CDR1 LNHDA and CDR2 SQIVND (reference sequence). CDR3 length: 11 amino acids. V was cut by 3 bases and J by 10 bases, with 7 bases left in between. The CDR3 spells CASSIQGEQFF. CDR3 in DNA: TGTGCCAGTAGTATTCAGGGCGAGCAGTTCTTC.

The V and J genes are TRBV11-2 and TRBJ2-1, with TRBD2 identical over 11 bases. V dropped 7 bases and J dropped 6; count of bases not matched to a gene: 11. The CDR3 contains 16 residues. The germline gives CDR1 SGHAT, CDR2 FQNNGV. DNA for the CDR3: TGTGCCAGCATCATCCATAGCGGGAGGGCCACCAATGAGCAGTTCTTC. Its translation: CASIIHSGRATNEQFF.

The rearrangement joins TRBV2 to TRBJ2-2; D is ambiguous. The CDR3 has 12 amino acids. V gave up 6 bases and J gave up 5 bases, with 7 bases separating them. CDR1 is SNHLY, CDR2 FYNNEI, per germline. CDR3 sequence (DNA): TGTGCCAGCAGGGGGTTAACCGGGGAGCTGTTTTTT. Translation: CASRGLTGELFF.

CDR3 sequence (DNA): TGTGCCAGCAGCTTAAGTCCAGGCGAGCAGTTCTTC. Protein sequence: CASSLSPGEQFF. The chain recombines TRBV7-9 with TRBJ2-1; D is undetermined. The CDR3 length is 12 residues. Germline V lookup: CDR1 SEHNR, CDR2 FQNEAQ (reference sequence). V shed 2 bases and J shed 10 bases, with 9 bases lying between them.

The table lists this clone with a count of one. The rearrangement links TRBV9 to TRBJ2-3; 12 bases are a match to TRBD2. The V gene's germline CDR1 is SGDLS and CDR2 YYNGEE. The V and J ends lost 4 bases and 0 bases, in that order; junction bases with no gene match: 6. This CDR3 has 17 amino acids. The CDR3 region has the DNA TGTGCCAGCAGCCTACGACTAGCGGGAGACAGCACAGATACGCAGTATTTT. Translation: CASSLRLAGDSTDTQYF.

The J gene is TRBJ2-7, the V gene TRBV5-5, with 7 bases lining up with TRBD1. Germline CDR1 SGHKS, CDR2 YYEKEE (reference sequence). There are 15 residues in the CDR3. J was trimmed by 4 bases and V by 2 bases; bases with no gene match: 9. The CDR3 DNA is TGTGCCAGCAGCTTAGACAGGGTAAACGGTTACGAGCAGTACTTC. This gives the protein CASSLDRVNGYEQYF.

This chain links TRBV6-1 with TRBJ2-7; D perhaps matches TRBD2 (6 bases). Germline V gene lookup returns CDR1 MNHNS and CDR2 SASEGT. V was clipped by 6 bases and J by 6 bases, with 15 bases between them. The CDR3 has 13 amino acids. The CDR3 spells CASRDYLRAEQYF. DNA for the CDR3: TGTGCCAGCAGGGACTATCTCAGGGCCGAGCAGTACTTC.